The 16 T cell receptor beta chains in this list originate from one sample, sequenced in a study of blood T cell repertoires in COVID-19 (dated by TCRdb to about 2020). Receptor libraries were prepared by the immunoSEQ multiplex PCR assay. Imported from immuneACCESS, the table was reduced by TCRdb to in-frame sequences with V and J called. These copies leave out some clones; in studies compared against another copy, an unresolved V gene accounts for under half, and the cause of the remainder is not known. Within this sample are roughly 250,000 clones, with about 89% of them counted one time only. Clones ranked in the top ten supply around 1.3% of the sample. The sequenced material came from PBMCs or T cells enriched from blood (not recorded which). These receptors came from a human donor in a cohort exposed to, infected with or recovered from COVID-19 (not recorded which). The donor label of this sample is uncertain.

The chain combines TRBV27 with TRBJ1-2; 8 positions match TRBD1. V trimming: 0 bases; J trimming: 1 base; junction bases outside the gene matches: 7. Germline values: CDR1 MNHEY, CDR2 SMNVEV (reference sequence). This CDR3 has 17 amino acids. The CDR3, as DNA: TGTGCCAGCAGTTTATCCGGGGGGACAGGCCGTAACTATGGCTACACCTTC. Protein: CASSLSGGTGRNYGYTF.

V and J are TRBV5-6 and TRBJ2-6, with 7 bases that match TRBD1. The V and J ends lost 4 bases and 4 bases, in that order; junction bases with no gene match: 14. Germline CDR1 reads SGHDT; CDR2 reads YYEEEE. The length of the CDR3 is 18 residues. The CDR3 region is CASSPPGPTGRGANVLTF. In nucleotides, the CDR3 is TGTGCCAGCAGCCCTCCGGGACCGACAGGGCGCGGGGCCAACGTCCTGACTTTC.

The chain combines TRBV5-6 with TRBJ2-3, with D possibly TRBD2 on 5 matching bases. Germline V gene lookup returns CDR1 SGHDT and CDR2 YYEEEE. V was cut by 4 bases and J by 3 bases, with 6 bases left in between. There are 12 residues in the CDR3. The DNA of the CDR3 is TGTGCCAGCAGCCCGGGGACAGATACGCAGTATTTT. Encoded protein: CASSPGTDTQYF.

This chain connects TRBV7-9 to TRBJ1-4, with TRBD1 matching 9 bases. J lost 0 bases, V lost 5 bases, and 4 bases had no gene match. Germline CDR1 reads SEHNR; CDR2 reads FQNEAQ (reference sequence). This CDR3 has 16 residues. The CDR3 DNA is TGTGCCAGCAGCACCCGACAGGGGGCAACTAATGAAAAACTGTTTTTT. It translates to CASSTRQGATNEKLFF.

The rearrangement links TRBV30 to TRBJ1-6; D uncertain. The V gene lost 4 bases and the J gene lost 2 bases, with 6 bases spanning the gap. Per germline, CDR1 GTSNPN and CDR2 SVGIG (reference sequence). This CDR3 is 13 amino acids long. The CDR3 DNA sequence: TGTGCCTGGATGAGGGCCTATAATTCACCCCTCCACTTT. Translating gives CAWMRAYNSPLHF.

This chain uses TRBV19 with TRBJ1-2; no reliable D call. The ends were cut back, 6 bases at V and 4 bases at J, with 15 bases in the middle. This CDR3 has 14 amino acids. Germline V gives CDR1 LNHDA, CDR2 SQIVND (reference sequence). As DNA, the CDR3 is TGTGCCAGTAGCCGCGACGTAGCTATCTATGGCTACACCTTC. It yields the protein CASSRDVAIYGYTF.

The genes are TRBV5-4 and TRBJ2-5; TRBD2 agrees at 8 bases. V lost 4 bases to trimming and J lost 5 bases; unmatched junction nucleotides: 7. Germline CDR1 and CDR2: SGHNT and YYREEE (reference sequence). This CDR3 has 14 amino acids. This chain's CDR3 is CASSRGGSGETQYF. The CDR3 nucleotides are TGTGCCAGCAGCCGGGGGGGCTCAGGGGAGACCCAGTACTTC.

This chain links TRBV9 with TRBJ2-7; 7 bases agree with TRBD1. The germline CDR1 and CDR2 sequences are SGDLS and YYNGEE. This CDR3 is 15 amino acids long. Trimming removed 4 bases from V and 1 base from J; junction bases left unmatched: 8. The chain's CDR3 is CASSQDRATSYEQYF. The CDR3 DNA reads as TGTGCCAGCAGCCAAGACAGGGCTACATCCTACGAGCAGTACTTC.

V is TRBV5-1 and J is TRBJ2-5, with D perhaps matching TRBD2 (5 bases). Germline-derived CDR1 and CDR2 are SGHRS and YFSETQ. CDR3 length: 15 amino acids. The germline V and J ends were trimmed by 2 bases and 3 bases, with 14 bases remaining between them. Here the CDR3 DNA reads TGCGCCAGCAGCTTAACGGTGCGGGTGAAAGAGACCCAGTACTTC. It yields the protein CASSLTVRVKETQYF. The full variable domain, its missing parts supplied by reference TRBV5-1 and TRBJ2-5, is KAGVTQTPRYLIKTRGQQVTLSCSPISGHRSVSWYQQTPGQGLQFLFEYFSETQRNKGNFPGRFSGRQFSNSRSEMNVSTLELGDSALYLCASSLTVRVKETQYFGPGTRLLVL.

This sequence joins TRBV4-1 and TRBJ2-7; TRBD2 matches 7 bases. The CDR3 consists of 16 residues. V lost 0 bases and J lost 4; bases outside the gene matches: 9. The germline V gene has CDR1 MGHRA and CDR2 YSYEKL. The CDR3 DNA reads as TGCGCCAGCAGCCAAGAAAAAACGGGGGGACTTTACGAGCAGTACTTC. Translated, it gives CASSQEKTGGLYEQYF.

This rearrangement joins TRBV6-5 to TRBJ1-2; TRBD1 agrees at 9 bases. Germline V gene lookup returns CDR1 MNHEY and CDR2 SVGAGI. This CDR3 region has 15 residues. V lost 0 bases to trimming and J lost 6 bases; unmatched junction nucleotides: 5. The CDR3 is CASSYSRDRENGYTF. CDR3 bases: TGTGCCAGCAGTTACTCCCGGGACAGGGAGAATGGCTACACCTTC.

This chain links TRBV18 with TRBJ1-1; 8 bases align to TRBD1. The CDR3 extends over 14 amino acids. From germline, CDR1 is KGHSH and CDR2 LQKENI. V lost 2 bases, J lost 4 bases, and 3 bases stayed unmatched. CDR3 DNA: TGTGCCAGCTCACCAGGACAGGGCGCCACTGAAGCTTTCTTT. Its translation is CASSPGQGATEAFF.

This clone occurred a few times. V is TRBV11-2 and J is TRBJ1-3; the match to TRBD1 covers 7 bases. With V trimmed by 5 bases and J by 3 bases, 10 bases remained unmatched. The length of the CDR3 is 16 residues. The germline V gene has CDR1 SGHAT and CDR2 FQNNGV. The CDR3: CASSTRRQGDGNTIYF. CDR3 bases: TGTGCCAGCAGCACTCGACGACAGGGTGATGGAAACACCATATATTTT.

The chain joins TRBV11-2 to TRBJ1-5; D unclear. This CDR3 comprises 13 residues. Germline CDR1 SGHAT, CDR2 FQNNGV. V shed 6 bases and J shed 6 bases, with 12 bases lying between them. CDR3 region: CASSSGPGQPQHF. CDR3 sequence (DNA): TGTGCCAGCAGTAGTGGTCCGGGTCAGCCCCAGCATTTT.

V is TRBV19 and J is TRBJ1-5, with D possibly being TRBD1 (6 bases). The V end was cut by 10 bases, the J end by 2 bases, with 12 bases between. The germline V gene has CDR1 LNHDA and CDR2 SQIVND (reference sequence). The CDR3 spans 13 residues. The CDR3 here is CATDSGGNQPQHF. In nucleotides, the CDR3 is TGTGCCACGGACAGCGGAGGCAATCAGCCCCAGCATTTT.

The chain has TRBV12-5 and TRBJ1-3; TRBD1 aligns across 9 bases. The germline V gene encodes CDR1 LGHNT and CDR2 FRNRAP. This CDR3 region has 16 residues. After removal of 1 base from V and 0 bases from J, the junction contained 1 base not matched to a gene. CDR3 sequence (DNA): TGTGCTAGTGGTTTGGGACAGGGGGTCTCTGGAAACACCATATATTTT. It translates to CASGLGQGVSGNTIYF.